Listed below are T cell receptor beta chains from one sample, sequenced in a study of human CD4 T cells and Enterobacteriaceae. Assay: immunoSEQ multiplex PCR; the TCRdb copy retains only in-frame clones and omits some. The data hold 25,000 to 30,000 clones, with roughly 80% observed a single time. Specimen: memory CD4+ T cells from blood. The receptor set was obtained from a human donor in good health. The CDR3 runs from the conserved cysteine through the conserved F or W. A D gene is named only where the DNA matches it firmly. Expanded clones get a size class; other rows say once, few or many, or leave the size out.

j_call d_call clone_size v_call cdr3_nt cdr3_aa
TRBJ2-7 TRBD1 - TRBV6-5 TGTGCCAGCAGACGGGACAGGGAAAGAACCTACGAGCAGTACTTC CASRRDRERTYEQYF
TRBJ1-3 - - TRBV28 TGTGCCAGCAGTGCGGACATCTCTGGAAACACCATATATTTT CASSADISGNTIYF
TRBJ1-4 - - TRBV11-2 TGTGCCACCCAACGGGAGGGTAATGAAAAACTGTTTTTT CATQREGNEKLFF
TRBJ2-5 - - TRBV5-5 TGTGCCAGCAGCTTGACAGGGAGTGAGACCCAGTACTTC CASSLTGSETQYF
TRBJ2-7 TRBD2 - TRBV2 TGTGCCAGCAGGGAGAGGGCTAGCGGGTCCTACGAGCAGTACTTC CASRERASGSYEQYF
TRBJ1-1 - once TRBV11-3 TGTGCCAGCAGCGTGATACAACAGGGAGCCACTGAAGCTTTCTTT CASSVIQQGATEAFF
TRBJ2-2 - - TRBV14 TGTGCCAGCAGTAAAGGGATGGGGGCCACGAACACCGGGGAGCTGTTTTTT CASSKGMGATNTGELFF
TRBJ2-7 - - TRBV5-1 TGCGCCAGCAGTTACGGAGCAGCCTACGAGCAGTACTTC CASSYGAAYEQYF
TRBJ1-1 - - TRBV5-1 TGCGCCACCACCCCGGGTGGTGGGAACACTGAAGCTTTCTTT CATTPGGGNTEAFF
TRBJ1-1 - once TRBV25-1 TGTGCCAGCTCTGCGAAAGTGAACACTGAAGCTTTCTTT CASSAKVNTEAFF
TRBJ2-5 TRBD1 - TRBV2 TGTGCCAGTAAAGGGGACAGCAGCCAAGAGACCCAGTACTTC CASKGDSSQETQYF
TRBJ2-1 TRBD1 - TRBV15 TGTGCCACAGCCTTCTCCCGGACAGGGACGAGTGAGCAGTTCTTC CATAFSRTGTSEQFF
TRBJ1-1 - - TRBV6-1 TGTGCCAGCAGTGTGGGCACTGAAGCTTTCTTT CASSVGTEAFF
TRBJ2-3 - - TRBV21-1 TGTGCCAGCAGCAACAACAGGGCAGGGAGCACAGATACGCAGTATTTT CASSNNRAGSTDTQYF
TRBJ2-1 TRBD2 - TRBV7-2 TGTGCCAGCAGCACTTTCCTGACTAGCGGGGGGGACAATGAGCAGTTCTTC CASSTFLTSGGDNEQFF
TRBJ1-2 - - TRBV5-1 TGCGCCAGCTCACACAACAACGACGCTAACTATGGCTACACCTTC CASSHNNDANYGYTF
TRBJ2-1 TRBD2 - TRBV6-5 TGTGCCAGTCAAGGACTAGCGGGAGTAGGAGAGCAGTTCTTC CASQGLAGVGEQFF
TRBJ2-1 TRBD1 once TRBV5-4 TGTGCCAGCAGCTCTAGGGGGCGAGGCTCCTACAATGAGCAGTTCTTC CASSSRGRGSYNEQFF
TRBJ1-1 - - TRBV29-1 TGCAGCGTTGAAGGCGTACAGGGTAAAGCTTTCTTT CSVEGVQGKAFF
TRBJ2-5 TRBD2 - TRBV7-2 TGTGCCAGCAGCCCTAAGACTAGCGGGGTAGAGACCCAGTACTTC CASSPKTSGVETQYF